Listed below are T cell receptor beta chains from one sample, sequenced in a study of cytotoxic CD8 clonotypes in ibrutinib-treated CLL. TCRdb's table, derived via immunoSEQ multiplex PCR, lists solely in-frame clones and lacks some. The data contain tens of thousands of clones, about three quarters of them seen just once; the ten biggest clones take up roughly two fifths. Sample: PBMCs, taken after 12 months of ibrutinib treatment. The receptor source for this set is a human donor with chronic lymphocytic leukemia. CDR3s include the opening cysteine and the closing phenylalanine or tryptophan. The D gene is left open where the match is weak. Some rows mark clone size as missing; the rest say once, few, many or name a class of expanded clone.

cdr3_length	d_call	clone_size	v_call	j_call	cdr3_nt	cdr3_aa
14	TRBD1	NA	TRBV5-1	TRBJ2-5	TGCGCCAGCAGCTCGGGACAGGGGACGGAGACCCAGTACTTC	CASSSGQGTETQYF
15	NA	NA	TRBV18	TRBJ2-1	TGTGCCAGCTCACTCGGGCCGAGCTCCTACAATGAGCAGTTCTTC	CASSLGPSSYNEQFF
17	TRBD1	NA	TRBV2	TRBJ1-5	TGTGCCAGCAGTTCCCTCCGGACAGGAGGGAGCAATCAGCCCCAGCATTTT	CASSSLRTGGSNQPQHF
12	NA	NA	TRBV29-1	TRBJ1-2	TGCAGCGTTGTAGAGAATAACTATGGCTACACCTTC	CSVVENNYGYTF
14	NA	NA	TRBV10-3	TRBJ2-7	TGTGCCATCACCCCCGGGACTCGCTCCTACGAGCAGTACTTC	CAITPGTRSYEQYF
17	NA	NA	TRBV18	TRBJ2-6	TGTGCCAGCTCACCACTCCTAGTTTCCTCTGGGGCCAACGTCCTGACTTTC	CASSPLLVSSGANVLTF
13	TRBD2	NA	TRBV19	TRBJ2-3	TGTGCCAGTAGTGGGGGGGGTTCGGATACGCAGTATTTT	CASSGGGSDTQYF
13	NA	NA	TRBV27	TRBJ2-7	TGTGCCAGCAGCGCGGGGCAGGACTACGAGCAGTACTTC	CASSAGQDYEQYF
15	TRBD2	NA	TRBV7-2	TRBJ2-7	TGTGCCAGCAGCCGAGGACTAGCGGGGAACTACGAGCAGTACTTC	CASSRGLAGNYEQYF
15	TRBD2	once	TRBV10-3	TRBJ2-2	TGTGCCATCAGTGGACTAGCGGGAGTTACCGGGGAGCTGTTTTTT	CAISGLAGVTGELFF
16	TRBD1	NA	TRBV5-1	TRBJ2-7	TGCGCCAGCAGCCCGGGAATGGGACAGGACGACTACGAGCAGTACTTC	CASSPGMGQDDYEQYF
15	NA	NA	TRBV11-1	TRBJ2-5	TGTGTCAGCAGCCATTACACTGGCGAAGAGGAGACCCAGTACTTC	CVSSHYTGEEETQYF